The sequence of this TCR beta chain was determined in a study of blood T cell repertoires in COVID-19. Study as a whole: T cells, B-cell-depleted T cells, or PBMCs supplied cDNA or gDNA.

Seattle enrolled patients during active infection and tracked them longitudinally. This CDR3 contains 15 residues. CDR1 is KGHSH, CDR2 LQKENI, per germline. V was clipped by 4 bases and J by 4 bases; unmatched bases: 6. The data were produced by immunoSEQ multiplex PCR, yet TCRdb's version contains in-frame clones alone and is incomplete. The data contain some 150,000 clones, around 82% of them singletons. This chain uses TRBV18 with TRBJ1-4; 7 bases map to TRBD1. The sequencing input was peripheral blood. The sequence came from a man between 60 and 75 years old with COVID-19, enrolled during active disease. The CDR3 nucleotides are TGTGCCAGCTCACGAAGACAGGGCGATAATGAAAAACTGTTTTTT. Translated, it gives CASSRRQGDNEKLFF.